This TCR beta chain was identified in a study of OX40 agonist ivuxolimab in advanced cancers. Study context: Cohort: 80% to 85% men, mean age approximately 66, aged about 23 to 79. Under the entry rules, prior anti-PD-1, anti-PD-L1 or anti-CTLA-4 therapy was allowed, and 40% had some.

CDR3 size: 17 residues. V gave up 0 bases and J gave up 0 bases; unmatched junction bases: 4. CDR1 and CDR2 (germline): LNHNV, YYDKDF (reference sequence). The assay was immunoSEQ multiplex PCR, and TCRdb's table has in-frame clones only and misses some. The sample yields 35,000 to 45,000 clones, 85% to 90% seen once. In its sample, this clone was seen once. Its specificity is unknown. Study conclusions and caveats: There was clonal expansion of CD4+ and CD8+ blood T cells by week 6 at 0.1 to 3.0 mg/kg.

This sample comprised CD4+ or CD8+ T cells sorted from blood, obtained in a trial of the OX40 agonist ivuxolimab. This chain joins TRBV15 and TRBJ1-4, with 7 positions matching TRBD1. This receptor was obtained from an adult with an advanced solid tumor such as melanoma, head and neck, liver or kidney cancer. The CDR3 loop is CATSREGTVATNEKLFF. Here the CDR3 DNA reads TGTGCCACCAGCAGAGAGGGGACAGTTGCAACTAATGAAAAACTGTTTTTT. Full variable domain (remainder filled in from reference TRBV15 and TRBJ1-4): DAMVIQNPRYQVTQFGKPVTLSCSQTLNHNVMYWYQQKSSQAPKLLFHYYDKDFNNEADTPDNFQSRRPNTSFCFLDIRSPGLGDTAMYLCATSREGTVATNEKLFFGSGTQLSVL.